The 8 T cell receptor beta chains reported below all come from one sample, sequenced in a study of blood T cell repertoires in COVID-19. Method: immunoSEQ multiplex PCR; TCRdb's copy keeps in-frame clones and lacks some. The repertoire holds approximately 220,000 clones, with 80% to 85% as singletons. The sample comprised PBMCs or T cells enriched from blood (not recorded which). The receptors derive from a middle-aged woman who had recovered from COVID-19.

J is TRBJ1-2 and V is TRBV3-1 (or the pseudogene TRBV3-2), with a possible D match to TRBD1 (6 bases). Deletions cut 4 bases from V and 8 bases from J, with 17 bases between. In germline, CDR1 is LGHDT, CDR2 YNNKEL (reference sequence). The CDR3 totals 14 residues. As DNA, the CDR3 is TGTGCCAGCAGCCCCTCTGGGGGCCGCTTAGGCTACACCTTC. It is translated as CASSPSGGRLGYTF.

V and J are TRBV18 and TRBJ1-4; 9 positions match TRBD1. Germline CDR1 and CDR2: KGHSH and LQKENI. The CDR3 length is 15 residues. V shed 5 bases and J 1 base; nucleotides not matched to a gene: 2. The CDR3 sequence: CASSYRGRTNEKLFF. CDR3 nucleotide sequence: TGTGCCAGCTCATACAGGGGGCGAACTAATGAAAAACTGTTTTTT.

The chain uses TRBV5-5 and TRBJ1-6; the D gene is possibly TRBD1 (6 bases). The CDR3 extends over 14 amino acids. The germline gives CDR1 SGHKS, CDR2 YYEKEE (reference sequence). V was pared by 6 bases and J by 8 bases, with 15 bases between. CDR3 nucleotide sequence: TGTGCCAGCACTCGGACAGTGCGGGATTCACCCCTCCACTTT. Amino acid sequence: CASTRTVRDSPLHF.

This sequence joins TRBV19 and TRBJ1-5; D is undetermined. Trimming shortened V by 2 bases and J by 1 base, and 6 bases separated the two germline ends. The CDR3 is made up of 14 amino acids. Germline assignment: CDR1 LNHDA and CDR2 SQIVND (reference sequence). The CDR3 coding sequence is TGTGCCAGTAGTATATCCCAGAGCAATCAGCCCCAGCATTTT. Translating gives CASSISQSNQPQHF. The variable domain in full, with the rest retrieved from reference TRBV19 and TRBJ1-5, is DGGITQSPKYLFRKEGQNVTLSCEQNLNHDAMYWYRQDPGQGLRLIYYSQIVNDFQKGDIAEGYSVSREKKESFPLTVTSAQKNPTAFYLCASSISQSNQPQHFGDGTRLSIL.

V usage is TRBV7-9 and J usage is TRBJ2-7; perhaps TRBD2 as D (5 bases). Germline lookup yields CDR1 SEHNR and CDR2 FQNEAQ (reference sequence). Trimming took 0 bases from V and 4 from J, leaving 7 bases between them. The CDR3 contains 13 residues. CDR3: CASSLAGGYEQYV. As DNA, the CDR3 is TGTGCCAGCAGCTTAGCTGGCGGGTACGAGCAGTACGTC.

The chain couples TRBV7-8 to TRBJ2-7; D call uncertain. Germline assignment: CDR1 SGHVS and CDR2 FQNEAQ. The CDR3 is 12 amino acids. V gave up 5 bases and J gave up 5 bases, with 10 bases separating them. CDR3 region: CASSPQRNEQYF. The CDR3 DNA reads TGTGCCAGCAGCCCCCAGAGGAACGAGCAGTACTTC.

The rearrangement links TRBV7-6 to TRBJ1-2; TRBD1 agrees at 10 bases. Germline assignment: CDR1 SGHVS and CDR2 FNYEAQ. The CDR3 spans 14 residues. The V segment lost 3 bases and the J segment 9 bases; nucleotides outside the gene matches: 7. CDR3 coding DNA: TGTGCCAGCAGCTTGACAGGGGGCTGGTTTAGCTACACCTTC. Its protein is CASSLTGGWFSYTF.

The CDR3 DNA follows: TGTGCCAGCAGCCGAGGGACTAGCGGGAGGGGGGTCTACAATGAGCAGTTCTTC. It yields the protein CASSRGTSGRGVYNEQFF. The rearrangement uses TRBV7-8 and TRBJ2-1; 16 nucleotides line up with TRBD2. CDR1 is SGHVS and CDR2 is FQNEAQ in the germline V gene. CDR3 length: 18 amino acids. After removal of 5 bases from V and 3 bases from J, the junction contained 7 bases not matched to a gene.